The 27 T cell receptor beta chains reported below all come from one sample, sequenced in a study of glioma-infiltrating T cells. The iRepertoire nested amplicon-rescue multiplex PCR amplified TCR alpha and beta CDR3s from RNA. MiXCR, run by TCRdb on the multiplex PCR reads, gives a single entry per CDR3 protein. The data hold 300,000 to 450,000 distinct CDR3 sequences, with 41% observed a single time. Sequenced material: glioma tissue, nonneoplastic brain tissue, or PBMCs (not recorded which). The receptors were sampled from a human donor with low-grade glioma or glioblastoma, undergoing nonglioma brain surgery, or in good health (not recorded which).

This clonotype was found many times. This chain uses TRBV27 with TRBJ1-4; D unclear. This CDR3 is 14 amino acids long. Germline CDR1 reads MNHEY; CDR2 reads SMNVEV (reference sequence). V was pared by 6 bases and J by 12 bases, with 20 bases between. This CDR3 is CASSPAILSDQLFF. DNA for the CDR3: TGTGCCAGCAGCCCAGCAATCTTAAGCGACCAACTGTTTTTT.

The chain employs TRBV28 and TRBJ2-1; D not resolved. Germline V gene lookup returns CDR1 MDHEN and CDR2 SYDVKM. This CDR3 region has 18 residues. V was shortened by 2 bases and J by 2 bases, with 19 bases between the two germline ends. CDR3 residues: CASSLATLKVGPYNEQFF. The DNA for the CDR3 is TGTGCCAGCAGTTTAGCGACCCTGAAGGTGGGTCCCTACAATGAGCAGTTCTTC.

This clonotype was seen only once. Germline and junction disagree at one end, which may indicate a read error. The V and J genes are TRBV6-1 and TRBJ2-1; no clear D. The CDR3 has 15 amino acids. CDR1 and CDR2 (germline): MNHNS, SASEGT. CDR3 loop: CASSEWWGLGKEQLF. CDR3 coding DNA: TGTGCCAGCAGTGAGTGGTGGGGTTTAGGCAAAGAGCAGCTCTTC.

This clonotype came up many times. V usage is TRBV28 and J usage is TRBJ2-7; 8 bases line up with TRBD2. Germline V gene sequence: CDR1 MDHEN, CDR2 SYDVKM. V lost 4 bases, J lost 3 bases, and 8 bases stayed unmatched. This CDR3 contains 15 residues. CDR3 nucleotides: TGTGCCAGCAGTTCATCTCTAGCGGGTCGCTACGAGCAGTACTTC. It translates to CASSSSLAGRYEQYF.

The chain's CDR3 is CASSWARPQHF. CDR3 sequence (DNA): TGTGCCAGCAGTTGGGCCCGGCCCCAGCATTTT. The genes are TRBV27 and TRBJ1-5; D call uncertain. Germline-derived CDR1 and CDR2 are MNHEY and SMNVEV (reference sequence). Trimming stripped 4 bases from V and 9 bases from J, with 7 bases between. The CDR3 spans 11 residues.

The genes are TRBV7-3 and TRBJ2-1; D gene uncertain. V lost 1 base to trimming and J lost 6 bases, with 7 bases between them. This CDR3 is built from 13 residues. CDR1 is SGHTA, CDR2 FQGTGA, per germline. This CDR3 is CASSLIARNEQFF. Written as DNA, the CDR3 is TGTGCCAGCAGCTTAATAGCCCGCAATGAGCAGTTCTTC.

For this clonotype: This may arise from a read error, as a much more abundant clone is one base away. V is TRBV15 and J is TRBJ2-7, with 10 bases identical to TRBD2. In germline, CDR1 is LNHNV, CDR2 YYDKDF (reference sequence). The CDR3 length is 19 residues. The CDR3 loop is CVTSRDPPAGGLVLGEQYF. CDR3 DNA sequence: TGTGTCACCAGCAGAGATCCCCCAGCGGGAGGGCTTGTACTTGGCGAGCAGTACTTC.

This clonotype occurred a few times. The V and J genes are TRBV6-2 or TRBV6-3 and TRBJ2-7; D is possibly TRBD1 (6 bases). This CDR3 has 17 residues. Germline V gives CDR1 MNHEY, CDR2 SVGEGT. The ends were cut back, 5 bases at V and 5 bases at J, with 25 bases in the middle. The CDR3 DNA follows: TGTGCCAGCAGTCTGCAATCCTACAGGGTCCTTAGCAACGAGCAGTACTTC. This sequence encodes CASSLQSYRVLSNEQYF.

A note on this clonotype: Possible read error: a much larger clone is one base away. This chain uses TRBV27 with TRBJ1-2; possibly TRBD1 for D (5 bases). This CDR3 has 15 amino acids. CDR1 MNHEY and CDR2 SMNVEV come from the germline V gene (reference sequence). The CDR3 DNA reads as TGTGCCAGCAGTTTAGGGCGAGGATGGGGCTATGCCTACACCTTC. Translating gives CASSLGRGWGYAYTF.

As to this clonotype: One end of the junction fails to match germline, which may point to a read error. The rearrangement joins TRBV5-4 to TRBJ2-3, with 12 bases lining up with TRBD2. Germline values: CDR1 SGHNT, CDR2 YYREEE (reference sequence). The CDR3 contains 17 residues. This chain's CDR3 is CASSSPGLAGITDTQYF. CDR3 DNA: TGTGCCAGCAGCTCCCCCGGACTAGCGGGGATCACAGATACGCAGTACTTT.

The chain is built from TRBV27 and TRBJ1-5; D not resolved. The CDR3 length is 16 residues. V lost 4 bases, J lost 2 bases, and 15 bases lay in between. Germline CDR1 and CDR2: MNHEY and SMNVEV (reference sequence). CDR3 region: CASSSLAGVGNQPQHF. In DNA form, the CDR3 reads TGTGCCAGCAGTTCCCTGGCGGGCGTTGGCAATCAGCCCCAGCATTTT.

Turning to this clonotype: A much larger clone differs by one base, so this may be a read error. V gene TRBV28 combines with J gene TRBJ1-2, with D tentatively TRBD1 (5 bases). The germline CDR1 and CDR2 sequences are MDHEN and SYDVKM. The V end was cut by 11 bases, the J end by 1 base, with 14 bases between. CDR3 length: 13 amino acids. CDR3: CAVYRTFNYGYTF. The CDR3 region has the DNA TGTGCCGTCTACAGGACCTTTAACTATGGCTACACCTTC.

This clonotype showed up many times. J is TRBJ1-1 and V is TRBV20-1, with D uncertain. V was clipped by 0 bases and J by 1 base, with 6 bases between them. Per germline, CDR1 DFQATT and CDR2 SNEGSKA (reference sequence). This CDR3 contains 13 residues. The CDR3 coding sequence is TGCAGTGCTAGAGAAGCAACGAACACTGAAGCTTTCTTT. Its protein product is CSAREATNTEAFF.

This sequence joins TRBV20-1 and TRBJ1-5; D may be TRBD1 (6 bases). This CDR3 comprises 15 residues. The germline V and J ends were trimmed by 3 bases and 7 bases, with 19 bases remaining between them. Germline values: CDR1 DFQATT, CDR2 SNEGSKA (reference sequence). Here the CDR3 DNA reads TGCAGTGCTAGTGGAGGAGACAGCAGGGGCCAGCCCCAGCATTTT. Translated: CSASGGDSRGQPQHF.

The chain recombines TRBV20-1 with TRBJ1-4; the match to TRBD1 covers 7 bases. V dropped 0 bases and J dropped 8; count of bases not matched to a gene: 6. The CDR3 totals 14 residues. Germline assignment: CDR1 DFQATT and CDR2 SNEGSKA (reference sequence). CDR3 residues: CSARDERQGEKLFF. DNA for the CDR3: TGCAGTGCTAGAGATGAAAGACAGGGCGAAAAACTGTTTTTT.

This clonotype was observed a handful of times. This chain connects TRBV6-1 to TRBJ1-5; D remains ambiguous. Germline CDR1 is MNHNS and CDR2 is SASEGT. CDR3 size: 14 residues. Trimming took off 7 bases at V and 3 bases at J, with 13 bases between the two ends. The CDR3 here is CASTWGPYNQPQHF. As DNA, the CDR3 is TGTGCCAGCACATGGGGTCCCTACAATCAGCCCCAGCATTTT.

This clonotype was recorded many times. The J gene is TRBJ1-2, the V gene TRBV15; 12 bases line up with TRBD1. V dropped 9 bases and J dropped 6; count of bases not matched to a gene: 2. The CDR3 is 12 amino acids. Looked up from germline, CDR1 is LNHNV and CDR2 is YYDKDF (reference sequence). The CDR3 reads CATGDRGHGYTF. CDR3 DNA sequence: TGTGCCACGGGGGACAGGGGGCATGGCTACACCTTC.

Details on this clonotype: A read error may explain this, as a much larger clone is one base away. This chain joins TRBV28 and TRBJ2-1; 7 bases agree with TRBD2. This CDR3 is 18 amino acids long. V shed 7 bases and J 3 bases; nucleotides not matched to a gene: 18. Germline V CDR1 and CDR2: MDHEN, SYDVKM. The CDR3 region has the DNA TGTGCCAGCAACCCTGCTATAGCGTGGGACTACGACTACAATGAGCAGTTCTTC. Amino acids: CASNPAIAWDYDYNEQFF.

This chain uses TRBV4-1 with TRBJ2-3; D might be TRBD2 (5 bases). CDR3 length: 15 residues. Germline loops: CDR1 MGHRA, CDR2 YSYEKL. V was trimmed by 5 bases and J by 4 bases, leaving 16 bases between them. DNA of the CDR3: TGCGCCAGCAGCAGGAGGTTAGAGTGGGCAGATACGCAGTATTTT. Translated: CASSRRLEWADTQYF.

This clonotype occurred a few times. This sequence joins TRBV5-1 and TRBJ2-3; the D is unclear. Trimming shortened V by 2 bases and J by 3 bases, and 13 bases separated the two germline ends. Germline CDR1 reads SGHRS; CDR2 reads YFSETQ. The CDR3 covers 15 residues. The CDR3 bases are TGCGCCAGCAGCTTATTCGGGCAGAGGACAGATACGCAGTATTTT. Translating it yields CASSLFGQRTDTQYF.

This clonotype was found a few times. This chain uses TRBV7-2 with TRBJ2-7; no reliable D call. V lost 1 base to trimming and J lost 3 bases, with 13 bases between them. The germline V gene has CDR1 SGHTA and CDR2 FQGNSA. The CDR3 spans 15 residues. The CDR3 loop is CASSLDPRWSYEQYF. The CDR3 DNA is TGTGCCAGCAGCTTAGATCCTAGGTGGAGCTACGAGCAGTACTTC.

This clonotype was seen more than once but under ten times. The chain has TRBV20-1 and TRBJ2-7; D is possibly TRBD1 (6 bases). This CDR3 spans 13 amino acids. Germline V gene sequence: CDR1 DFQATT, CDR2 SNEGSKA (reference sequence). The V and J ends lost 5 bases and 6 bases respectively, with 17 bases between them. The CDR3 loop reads CSALRQVTREQYF. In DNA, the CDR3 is TGCAGTGCTCTTCGACAGGTCACCCGCGAGCAGTACTTC.

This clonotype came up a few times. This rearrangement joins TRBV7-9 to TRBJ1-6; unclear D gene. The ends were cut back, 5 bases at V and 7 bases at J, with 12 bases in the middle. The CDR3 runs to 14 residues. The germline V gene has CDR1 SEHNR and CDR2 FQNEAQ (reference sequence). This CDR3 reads CASSPGQANSPLHF. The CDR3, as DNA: TGTGCCAGCAGCCCGGGTCAGGCGAATTCACCCCTCCACTTT.

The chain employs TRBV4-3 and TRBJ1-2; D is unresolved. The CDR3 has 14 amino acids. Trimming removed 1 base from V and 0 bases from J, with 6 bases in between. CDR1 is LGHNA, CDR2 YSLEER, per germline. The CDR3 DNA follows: TGCGCCAGCAGCCAAGGACATGCTAACTATGGCTACACCTTC. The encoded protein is CASSQGHANYGYTF.

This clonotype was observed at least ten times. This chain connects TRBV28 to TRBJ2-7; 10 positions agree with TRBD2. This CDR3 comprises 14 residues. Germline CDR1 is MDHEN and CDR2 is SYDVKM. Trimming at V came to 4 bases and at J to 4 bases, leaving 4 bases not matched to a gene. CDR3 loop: CASSYGLAEYEQYF. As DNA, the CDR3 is TGTGCCAGCAGTTATGGACTAGCGGAATACGAGCAGTACTTC.

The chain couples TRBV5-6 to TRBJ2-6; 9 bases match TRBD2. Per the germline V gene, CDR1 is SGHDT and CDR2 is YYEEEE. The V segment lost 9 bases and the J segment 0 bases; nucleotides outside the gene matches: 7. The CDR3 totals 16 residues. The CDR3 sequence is CATRRGGFSGANVLTF. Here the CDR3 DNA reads TGTGCCACTCGGCGGGGGGGCTTCTCTGGGGCCAACGTCCTGACTTTC.

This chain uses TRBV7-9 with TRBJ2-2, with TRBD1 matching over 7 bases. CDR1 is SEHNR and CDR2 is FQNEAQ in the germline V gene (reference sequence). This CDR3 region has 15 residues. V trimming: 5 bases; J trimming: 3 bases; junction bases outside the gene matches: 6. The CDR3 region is CASSPGTAYTGELFF. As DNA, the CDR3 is TGTGCCAGCAGCCCCGGGACAGCCTACACCGGGGAGCTGTTTTTT. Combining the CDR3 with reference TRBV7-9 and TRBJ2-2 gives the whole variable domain DTGVSQNPRHKITKRGQNVTFRCDPISEHNRLYWYRQTLGQGPEFLTYFQNEAQLEKSRLLSDRFSAERPKGSFSTLEIQRTEQGDSAMYLCASSPGTAYTGELFFGEGSRLTVL.